This T cell receptor (beta chain) is drawn from a study of ipilimumab plus nivolumab after autologous stem cell transplantation. V lost 0 bases and J lost 4; bases outside the gene matches: 0. CDR3 length: 14 residues. Germline assignment: CDR1 MGHRA and CDR2 YSYEKL. TCRdb's copy holds only in-frame clones and misses some; the assay was immunoSEQ multiplex PCR. Of 17,000 or so clones listed, roughly 70% were seen once; the top ten hold less than 25%. The origin of this receptor is a male donor with diffuse large B-cell lymphoma. The J gene is TRBJ2-3, the V gene TRBV4-1; 8 bases are a match to TRBD2. Sequenced material: PBMCs, taken in a trial of ipilimumab plus nivolumab as post-transplant consolidation. The CDR3 loop reads CASSQEAGADTQYF. In DNA form, the CDR3 reads TGCGCCAGCAGCCAAGAAGCGGGGGCAGATACGCAGTATTTT.